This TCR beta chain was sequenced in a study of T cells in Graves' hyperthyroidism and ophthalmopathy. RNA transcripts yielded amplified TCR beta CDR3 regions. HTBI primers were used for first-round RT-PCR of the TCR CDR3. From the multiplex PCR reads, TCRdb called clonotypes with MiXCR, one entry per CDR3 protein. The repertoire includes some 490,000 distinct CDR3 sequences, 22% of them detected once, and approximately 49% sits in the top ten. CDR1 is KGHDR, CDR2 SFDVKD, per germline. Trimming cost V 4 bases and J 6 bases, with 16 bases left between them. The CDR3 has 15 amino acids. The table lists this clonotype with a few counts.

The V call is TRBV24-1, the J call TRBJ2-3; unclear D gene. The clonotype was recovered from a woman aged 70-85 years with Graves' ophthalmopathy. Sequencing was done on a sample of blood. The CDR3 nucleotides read TGTGCCACCAGTGACTCGAAAACTGGCGTCGATACGCAGTATTTT. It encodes CATSDSKTGVDTQYF.